Listed here are 27 T cell receptor beta chains from one sample, sequenced in a study of blood T cell repertoires in COVID-19. Clones were sequenced by immunoSEQ multiplex PCR, and TCRdb holds only the in-frame ones, with some missing. This table has 140,000 to 150,000 clones, 80% to 90% appearing once. The specimen sequenced was peripheral blood. The receptors originated from a human donor in a cohort sampled during active COVID-19.

V usage is TRBV6-2 or TRBV6-3 and J usage is TRBJ2-2; D gene uncertain. This CDR3 has 15 residues. In germline, CDR1 is MNHEY, CDR2 SVGEGT. Trimming removed 2 bases at V and 5 bases at J, with 12 bases between. CDR3 DNA sequence: TGTGCCAGCAGTTACCTCAACTCTTATACCGGGGAGCTGTTTTTT. Protein product: CASSYLNSYTGELFF.

The V gene is TRBV5-4, the J gene TRBJ2-3; D unclear. CDR1 SGHNT and CDR2 YYREEE come from the germline V gene (reference sequence). This CDR3 comprises 14 residues. Between the trimmed V and J ends, which lost 0 bases and 3 bases, there was a span of 8 bases. CDR3 loop: CASSLERFTDTQYF. CDR3 nucleotides: TGTGCCAGCAGCTTGGAGAGGTTTACAGATACGCAGTATTTT.

This rearrangement joins TRBV7-9 to TRBJ2-2; 8 bases map to TRBD1. CDR1 and CDR2 (germline): SEHNR, FQNEAQ (reference sequence). J was trimmed by 1 base and V by 2 bases; bases with no gene match: 3. This CDR3 comprises 16 residues. The DNA for the CDR3 is TGTGCCAGCAGCTTAACGGGACAGGTGAACACCGGGGAGCTGTTTTTT. Translation: CASSLTGQVNTGELFF.

The chain uses TRBV11-2 and TRBJ2-1; 7 bases line up with TRBD2. V lost 5 bases, J lost 7 bases, and 8 bases stayed unmatched. The germline gives CDR1 SGHAT, CDR2 FQNNGV. The CDR3 spans 14 residues. The CDR3 sequence: CASSPGLVGNEQFF. The CDR3 bases are TGTGCCAGCAGCCCAGGACTAGTCGGGAATGAGCAGTTCTTC. Full variable domain (remainder filled in from reference TRBV11-2 and TRBJ2-1): EAGVAQSPRYKIIEKRQSVAFWCNPISGHATLYWYQQILGQGPKLLIQFQNNGVVDDSQLPKDRFSAERLKGVDSTLKIQPAKLEDSAVYLCASSPGLVGNEQFFGPGTRLTVL.

This clone has only a few counts. The V and J genes are TRBV28 and TRBJ1-6; TRBD1 aligns across 8 bases. Germline lookup yields CDR1 MDHEN and CDR2 SYDVKM. The CDR3 is 13 residues long. V shed 10 bases and J 6 bases; nucleotides not matched to a gene: 5. For the CDR3, the DNA is TGTGCCACTGAGGACAGGGCTAATTCACCCCTCCACTTT. Translating it yields CATEDRANSPLHF.

V usage is TRBV28 and J usage is TRBJ2-1; 8 bases align to TRBD1. The CDR3 covers 15 residues. Germline CDR1 is MDHEN and CDR2 is SYDVKM. Trimming at V came to 7 bases and at J to 4 bases, leaving 9 bases not matched to a gene. The CDR3 spells CASTPRGQGYNEQFF. For the CDR3, the DNA is TGTGCCAGCACACCTCGTGGACAGGGTTACAATGAGCAGTTCTTC.

V is TRBV30 and J is TRBJ1-4; a possible D gene is TRBD1 (5 bases). Germline V gene data show CDR1 as GTSNPN and CDR2 as SVGIG (reference sequence). The CDR3 sequence is 19 residues long. Trimming left V 0 bases short and J 0 bases short, with 20 bases between. CDR3 protein: CAWSVKGRGRNSTNEKLFF. The CDR3 DNA reads as TGTGCCTGGAGTGTAAAGGGGAGGGGAAGGAACTCAACTAATGAAAAACTGTTTTTT.

The gene calls are TRBV12-3 or TRBV12-4 and TRBJ1-2; D remains unclear. CDR3 length: 11 residues. V was trimmed by 5 bases and J by 11 bases, leaving 12 bases between them. DNA of the CDR3: TGTGCCAGCAGTCCCCGACGGGGATACACCTTC. Translated: CASSPRRGYTF.

The chain is built from TRBV11-2 and TRBJ2-2; D possibly corresponds to TRBD1 (5 bases). Looked up from germline, CDR1 is SGHAT and CDR2 is FQNNGV. Trimming cost V 6 bases and J 7 bases, with 15 bases left between them. The CDR3 extends over 14 amino acids. CDR3: CASSLALQGGELFF. The CDR3, as DNA: TGTGCCAGCAGTTTGGCCTTGCAGGGCGGGGAGCTGTTTTTT.

The rearrangement joins TRBV7-2 to TRBJ1-1; tentative D call: TRBD1 (5 bases). The germline CDR1 and CDR2 sequences are SGHTA and FQGNSA. V gave up 5 bases and J gave up 0 bases, with 13 bases separating them. The CDR3 contains 15 residues. CDR3 nucleotide sequence: TGTGCCAGCAGCACCGGAGGGGCCATGAACACTGAAGCTTTCTTT. Residues: CASSTGGAMNTEAFF. The full variable domain, with the rest looked up from reference TRBV7-2 and TRBJ1-1, is GAGVSQSPSNKVTEKGKDVELRCDPISGHTALYWYRQSLGQGLEFLIYFQGNSAPDKSGLPSDRFSAERTGGSVSTLTIQRTQQEDSAVYLCASSTGGAMNTEAFFGQGTRLTVV.

Only one count was recorded for this clone. The chain uses TRBV11-3 and TRBJ2-1, with TRBD2 matching over 9 bases. This CDR3 region has 17 residues. Germline V gene data show CDR1 as SGHNT and CDR2 as YENEEA. After removal of 2 bases from V and 2 bases from J, the junction contained 7 bases not matched to a gene. The chain's CDR3 is CASSLISRLAAYNEQFF. The CDR3 DNA reads as TGTGCCAGCAGCTTAATTTCGAGACTAGCGGCCTACAATGAGCAGTTCTTC.

The chain uses TRBV27 and TRBJ2-1; 9 positions agree with TRBD1. Germline lookup yields CDR1 MNHEY and CDR2 SMNVEV (reference sequence). The CDR3 is 14 residues long. V shed 5 bases, J shed 4 bases, and the junction held 3 bases outside the gene matches. The CDR3 DNA follows: TGTGCCAGCAGTACTGGGACAGGGTACAATGAGCAGTTCTTC. This gives the protein CASSTGTGYNEQFF.

This clone appeared a single time. The J gene is TRBJ2-2, the V gene TRBV11-3, with D possibly being TRBD2 (6 bases). The V and J ends lost 5 bases and 8 bases respectively, with 21 bases between them. This CDR3 spans 16 amino acids. Germline-derived CDR1 and CDR2 are SGHNT and YENEEA. CDR3 sequence (DNA): TGTGCCAGCAGCCATCCGAAGGACTACGATGTGGGGGAGCTGTTTTTT. Residues: CASSHPKDYDVGELFF.

The CDR3 here is CASSMPRLVPGSSPLHF. The CDR3 coding sequence is TGTGCCAGTAGTATGCCCCGACTCGTCCCCGGAAGTTCACCCCTCCACTTT. The rearrangement joins TRBV19 to TRBJ1-6; D call uncertain. CDR3 length: 17 residues. Germline V CDR1 and CDR2: LNHDA, SQIVND (reference sequence). The V and J ends lost 3 bases and 9 bases respectively, with 21 bases between them.

J is TRBJ1-2 and V is TRBV28; TRBD1 matches at 11 bases. Germline V CDR1 and CDR2: MDHEN, SYDVKM. J lost 2 bases, V lost 5 bases, and 10 bases had no gene match. CDR3 length equals 17 residues. As DNA, the CDR3 is TGTGCCAGCAGTAGTCCGGGACAGGGGGGTTGGAACTATGGCTACACCTTC. Its translation: CASSSPGQGGWNYGYTF.

The chain couples TRBV5-1 to TRBJ2-5, with 10 bases matching TRBD2. J gave up 1 base and V 4 bases, and 7 bases lay outside the gene matches. The CDR3 spans 16 residues. CDR1 and CDR2 (germline): SGHRS, YFSETQ. This chain's CDR3 is CASSRGTSVTQETQYF. The CDR3 bases are TGCGCCAGCAGCAGGGGGACTAGCGTCACCCAAGAGACCCAGTACTTC.

The V call is TRBV21-1, the J call TRBJ1-2; the table's D call TRBD1 went unverified against the DNA. TRBV21-1 is recorded as a pseudogene. The CDR3 is 18 amino acids. The CDR3 sequence is CASSKVLDRDRGHYGYTF. The DNA of the CDR3 is TGTGCCAGCAGCAAAGTTTTGGACCGGGACAGGGGGCACTATGGCTACACCTTC.

V and J are TRBV5-4 and TRBJ2-7; 10 positions match TRBD1. Germline V gives CDR1 SGHNT, CDR2 YYREEE (reference sequence). V trimming: 3 bases; J trimming: 1 base; junction bases outside the gene matches: 4. This CDR3 region has 15 residues. CDR3 residues: CASSWGDRGSYEQYF. CDR3 coding DNA: TGTGCCAGCAGCTGGGGGGACAGGGGATCCTACGAGCAGTACTTC.

The chain couples TRBV25-1 to TRBJ2-1, with TRBD2 matching 13 bases. Germline V CDR1 and CDR2: MGHDK, SYGVNS. CDR3 length: 17 amino acids. J was trimmed by 0 bases and V by 3 bases; bases with no gene match: 2. The CDR3 sequence is CASSDGTSGDSYNEQFF. The CDR3 DNA sequence: TGTGCCAGCAGTGACGGGACTAGCGGGGACTCCTACAATGAGCAGTTCTTC.

This sequence joins TRBV5-1 and TRBJ1-5; D is ambiguous. The CDR3 is 15 amino acids. The germline V gene has CDR1 SGHRS and CDR2 YFSETQ. Trimming removed 7 bases from V and 3 bases from J, with 17 bases in between. CDR3: CASAPSSGPNQPQHF. The CDR3 bases are TGCGCCAGCGCCCCCAGCAGCGGGCCCAATCAGCCCCAGCATTTT.

The V and J genes are TRBV6-5 and TRBJ1-6; D may be TRBD1 (5 bases). The CDR3 runs 15 residues. V was pared by 2 bases and J by 7 bases, with 12 bases between. From germline, CDR1 is MNHEY and CDR2 SVGAGI. The chain's CDR3 is CASSYETETNSPLHF. Written as DNA, the CDR3 is TGTGCCAGCAGTTACGAGACAGAAACCAATTCACCCCTCCACTTT.

The chain is built from TRBV28 and TRBJ1-5, with 8 bases that match TRBD1. CDR1 MDHEN and CDR2 SYDVKM come from the germline V gene. The ends lost 3 bases at V and 6 bases at J; junction bases unmatched: 4. The CDR3 loop spans 14 amino acids. This CDR3 reads CASSFTGGGQPQHF. CDR3 DNA: TGTGCCAGCAGTTTCACAGGGGGTGGTCAGCCCCAGCATTTT.

This chain connects TRBV7-8 to TRBJ1-2; TRBD1 matches at 9 bases. The V segment lost 5 bases and the J segment 0 bases; nucleotides outside the gene matches: 10. Germline-derived CDR1 and CDR2 are SGHVS and FQNEAQ. This CDR3 contains 17 residues. CDR3 region: CASSTTPGQGSNYGYTF. In DNA, the CDR3 is TGTGCCAGCAGCACGACCCCGGGACAGGGATCTAACTATGGCTACACCTTC.

The chain carries TRBV6-5 and TRBJ2-1, with D maybe TRBD1 (6 bases). Trimming removed 7 bases at V and 0 bases at J, with 13 bases between. Looked up from germline, CDR1 is MNHEY and CDR2 is SVGAGI. The CDR3 runs 15 residues. CDR3 amino acids: CASTRSRGSYNEQFF. CDR3 coding DNA: TGTGCCAGCACCCGTAGCAGGGGCTCCTACAATGAGCAGTTCTTC.

CDR3 bases: TGTGCTAGTGGACCATCGCTTGGGACAGATAACAATCAGCCCCAGCATTTT. This codes for CASGPSLGTDNNQPQHF. The rearrangement links TRBV12-5 to TRBJ1-5, with 7 bases aligning to TRBD1. CDR1 and CDR2 from the germline V gene are LGHNT and FRNRAP. The CDR3 loop spans 17 amino acids. J gave up 3 bases and V 6 bases, and 14 bases lay outside the gene matches. Supplemented by reference TRBV12-5 and TRBJ1-5, the full variable domain reads DARVTQTPRHKVTEMGQEVTMRCQPILGHNTVFWYRQTMMQGLELLAYFRNRAPLDDSGMPKDRFSAEMPDATLATLKIQPSEPRDSAVYFCASGPSLGTDNNQPQHFGDGTRLSIL.

This rearrangement joins TRBV12-3 or TRBV12-4 to TRBJ2-5; tentatively, D is TRBD1 (6 bases). The CDR3 length is 13 residues. V lost 3 bases, J lost 6 bases, and 11 bases lay in between. The CDR3 is CASSFQGSKTQYF. The DNA for the CDR3 is TGTGCCAGCAGTTTCCAGGGGTCGAAGACCCAGTACTTC.

This clone appeared a single time. This chain connects TRBV6-5 to TRBJ1-1, with 8 bases lining up with TRBD1. Germline V gene data show CDR1 as MNHEY and CDR2 as SVGAGI. With V trimmed by 6 bases and J by 4 bases, 7 bases remained unmatched. The CDR3 runs to 14 residues. The CDR3 protein is CASRRDRFFTEAFF. As DNA, the CDR3 is TGTGCCAGCAGGAGGGACAGGTTCTTCACTGAAGCTTTCTTT.